This T cell receptor (beta chain) originates from a study of blood T cell repertoires in COVID-19. Trimming shortened V by 4 bases and J by 4 bases, and 13 bases separated the two germline ends. From germline, CDR1 is LGHDT and CDR2 YNNKEL (reference sequence). This CDR3 contains 14 residues. The method was immunoSEQ multiplex PCR; TCRdb's version includes in-frame clones alone and lacks a portion of them. Here the sample spans some 60,000 clones, roughly nine tenths being singletons. The sample taken for sequencing was peripheral blood. The V call is TRBV3-1 (or the pseudogene TRBV3-2), the J call TRBJ1-1; no firm D call. The source of this sequence is a man aged 40-49 years with acute or convalescent COVID-19. The DNA of the CDR3 is TGTGCCAGCAGCCCGACCCAGACGGGCACTGAAGCTTTCTTT. Translation: CASSPTQTGTEAFF.